This section outlines one TCR beta chain sequence together with its context. This clone was observed a few times. Its cognate antigen has yet to be identified. No per-base quality is available; no much larger clone lies one base away. TCRbeta CDR3 regions were amplified from genomic DNA using the immunoSEQ Assay, a bias-controlled multiplex PCR. Per the source publication's procedure: The number of nucleated cells in each sample was estimated from the amplification of reference gene primers within the assay. To quantify the absolute abundance of each unique TCRbeta CDR3 rearrangement, sequence reads were collapsed and filtered. Productive Simpson clonality was computed per sample as the square root of Simpson's diversity index over productive rearrangements. Sourced from immuneACCESS, this table was stored by TCRdb with only in-frame sequences that have V and J called. A share of the clones is absent; for the studies checked, an unresolved V gene accounts for under half, and the remainder has no known explanation. V, J and clone size derive from that table, while D and trimming were established from the DNA sequence. The sample includes 45,000 to 55,000 clones, with roughly 88% observed a single time. The ten largest clones add up to 20% to 25% of the sample.

After removal of 5 bases from V and 4 bases from J, the junction retains 6 bases not matched to a gene. CDR1 and CDR2, looked up from the germline V gene, are SGHTS and YDEGEE. The CDR3 goes from the cysteine to the phenylalanine over 15 residues. The sequence is cut down to CDR3 DNA, 45 bases in frame from base 1. The collaborating institutions used their own protocols to collect whole blood in K2EDTA tubes. For TCRbeta analysis, collaborators shipped samples as frozen whole blood, isolated PBMCs, or DNA extracted from either of those sample types. These data belong to a study of blood T cell repertoires in COVID-19 (dated by TCRdb to about 2020). Context from the whole study: Collaborator samples came from the United States, Italy and Spain and covered acute and convalescent phases of COVID-19. Samples came from the ongoing ImmuneRACE study (first 160 participants) plus 1,254 subjects from 6 global collaborators. The repertoires were made available in a free public database intended to serve as a resource for research on the immune response to SARS-CoV-2. A de-identified subject ID, COVID-19 status, age in years and sex were almost always included in the sample metadata. The prospective study material was composed of cDNA or gDNA derived from T cells, B-cell-depleted T cells, or PBMCs. Deeply sampled blood TCRbeta repertoires from subjects exposed to, actively infected with, or recovered from COVID-19 were included in the dataset. Where available, HLA class I and class II types were obtained from metadata supplied by the sample provider rather than from assay-based typing. The investigation overall reported the following: How much clinical and demographic metadata was included differed by source and by participant, and the metadata was provided uncurated.

The sample was peripheral blood. The V and J segments used are TRBV5-8 and TRBJ2-1, with 10 central nucleotides matching TRBD2. This receptor was identified in an elderly woman with acute or convalescent COVID-19. The encoded CDR3 is CASRKLAGIYNEQFF. Here is the DNA: TGTGCCAGCAGAAAACTAGCGGGGATTTACAATGAGCAGTTCTTC.